The T cell receptor (beta chain) under discussion was sequenced for a study of identical twins. The CDR3 totals 15 residues. CDR1 and CDR2 from the germline V gene are MNHEY and SMNVEV (reference sequence). Trimming took 4 bases from V and 2 from J; bases not matched to a gene: 5. TCRdb re-called the 5' RACE reads with MiXCR, one entry per CDR3 protein. The sample yields around 1.7 million distinct CDR3 sequences, roughly a third seen once. This clonotype was counted a few times. The receptor comes from a newborn girl in good health. Sequences were obtained from cord blood. The rearrangement uses TRBV27 and TRBJ2-3, with 8 bases that match TRBD2. The chain's CDR3 is CASSSRLANTDTQYF. DNA of the CDR3: TGTGCCAGCAGTTCGCGACTAGCGAACACAGATACGCAGTATTTT.